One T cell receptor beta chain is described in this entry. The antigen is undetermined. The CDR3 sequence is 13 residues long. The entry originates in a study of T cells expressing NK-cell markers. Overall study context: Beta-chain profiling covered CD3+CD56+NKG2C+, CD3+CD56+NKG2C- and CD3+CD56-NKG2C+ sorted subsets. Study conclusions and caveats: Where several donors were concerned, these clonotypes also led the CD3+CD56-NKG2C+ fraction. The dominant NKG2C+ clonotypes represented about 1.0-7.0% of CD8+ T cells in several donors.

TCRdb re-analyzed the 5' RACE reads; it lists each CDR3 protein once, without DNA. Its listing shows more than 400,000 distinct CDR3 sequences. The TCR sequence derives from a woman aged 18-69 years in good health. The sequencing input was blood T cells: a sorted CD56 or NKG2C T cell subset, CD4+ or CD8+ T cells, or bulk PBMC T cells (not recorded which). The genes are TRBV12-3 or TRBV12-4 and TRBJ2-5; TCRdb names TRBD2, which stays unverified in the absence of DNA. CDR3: CASSWTRKETQYF.